This T cell receptor (beta chain) was captured in a study of post-analysis software for immune sequencing data. Study-level points and caveats: Controls showed lower frequencies than patients for four to six TRBV segments, and TRBV5-6, TRBV5-1 and TRBV20-1 were among these.

Only a few counts were recorded for this clonotype. No antigen is known for it. Trimming removed 2 bases from V and 4 bases from J, with 23 bases in between. CDR3 size: 18 residues. The germline V gene encodes CDR1 SGHRS and CDR2 YFSETQ. Unique molecular identifiers were built into the TCR beta cDNA libraries. MiXCR, run by TCRdb on the PCR reads, gives a single entry per CDR3 protein. The sample lists roughly 600,000 distinct CDR3 sequences, about 40% occurring once. This receptor was obtained from a girl aged 5 to 17 with multiple sclerosis. Input material: blood. This sequence joins TRBV5-1 and TRBJ2-3; D is possibly TRBD2 (5 bases). CDR3 coding DNA: TGCGCCAGCAGCTTAAGAGGGCAGGAGGATAATTATGCAGATACGCAGTATTTT. Translation gives CASSLRGQEDNYADTQYF.